A selection of T cell receptor beta chains follows, all from one sample in a study of T cells after yellow fever vaccination. Via MiXCR, TCRdb re-called the 5' RACE reads, giving one row per CDR3 protein. Of about 300,000 distinct CDR3 sequences in the sample, 8.7% were seen once. This specimen consisted of CD4+ T cells sorted from PBMCs, obtained 5 days after the yellow fever booster vaccination. Receptors were obtained from a man between 18 and 29 years old who received the YFV17D yellow fever vaccine. Each CDR3 is given without its conserved first and last residue. Fields, in order: V gene, CDR3 protein.

TRBV4-3 ASSQDRRDIQY
TRBV10-3 ASSWMESSTDTQY
TRBV10-3 AIRPGLAGAYEQF
TRBV7-2 ASRAGANSPLH
TRBV14 ASSQTGSGKAF
TRBV3-1 ASSQAHRAYGYT
TRBV7-3 ASSLSPEDTQY
TRBV29-1 SVCQGTGWTYNEQF
TRBV12-3/TRBV12-4 ASTRELNTEAF
TRBV7-9 ASSRTGVEI
TRBV6-1 ASSSTGYNEKLF
TRBV30 ACGVSSYNEQF
TRBV28 ASDRVNQPQH
TRBV5-1 ASSLDGQYVVT
TRBV5-1 ASSFLSGANYGYT
TRBV5-4 ASSNGAYNEQF
TRBV28 ASSSGVYNEQF
TRBV6-6 ASTGGTDTQY
TRBV4-3 ASSQGFLAGGAGELF
TRBV7-3 ARKGGKGETQY
TRBV5-1 ASRMGTGNTEAF
TRBV27 ASSLNLGQGNEKLF
TRBV18 ASAGGQYQPQH
TRBV5-5 ASRRDLYGYT
TRBV28 ASSFLADTYNEQF